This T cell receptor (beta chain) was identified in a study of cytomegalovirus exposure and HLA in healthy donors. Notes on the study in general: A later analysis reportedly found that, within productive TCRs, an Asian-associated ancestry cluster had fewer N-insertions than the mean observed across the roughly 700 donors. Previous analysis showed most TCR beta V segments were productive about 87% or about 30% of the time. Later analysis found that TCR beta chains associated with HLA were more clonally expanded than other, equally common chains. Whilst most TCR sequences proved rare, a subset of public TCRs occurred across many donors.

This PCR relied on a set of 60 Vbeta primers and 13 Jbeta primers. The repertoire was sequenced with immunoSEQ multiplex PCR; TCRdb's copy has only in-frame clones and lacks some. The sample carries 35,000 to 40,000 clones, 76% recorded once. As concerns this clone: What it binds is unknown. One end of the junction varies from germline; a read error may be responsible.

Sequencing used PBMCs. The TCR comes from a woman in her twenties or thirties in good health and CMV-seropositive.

The CDR3 here is CASSPGANYGYPF. As DNA, the CDR3 is TGTGCCAGCTCACCAGGGGCCAACTATGGCTACCCCTTC. This rearrangement joins TRBV18 to TRBJ1-2; D possibly corresponds to TRBD1 (5 bases). The CDR3 extends over 13 amino acids. Germline values: CDR1 KGHSH, CDR2 LQKENI. The full variable domain, its missing parts supplied by reference TRBV18 and TRBJ1-2, is NAGVMQNPRHLVRRRGQEARLRCSPMKGHSHVYWYRQLPEEGLKFMVYLQKENIIDESGMPKERFSAEFPKEGPSILRIQQVVRGDSAAYFCASSPGANYGYPFGSGTRLTVV.